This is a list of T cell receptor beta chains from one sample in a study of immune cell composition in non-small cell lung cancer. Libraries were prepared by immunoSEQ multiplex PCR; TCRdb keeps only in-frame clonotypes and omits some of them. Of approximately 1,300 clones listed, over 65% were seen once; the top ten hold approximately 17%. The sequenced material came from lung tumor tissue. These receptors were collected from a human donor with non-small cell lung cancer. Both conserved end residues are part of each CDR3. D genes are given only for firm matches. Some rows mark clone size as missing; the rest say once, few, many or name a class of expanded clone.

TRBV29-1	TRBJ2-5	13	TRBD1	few	TGCAGCGGCCACCGGGACAGGGAGGGAGAGGATTACTTC	CSGHRDREGEDYF
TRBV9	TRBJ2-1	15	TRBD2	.	TGTGCCAGCAGCGCGAGACTAGCGCTTTACAATGAGCAGTTCTTC	CASSARLALYNEQFF
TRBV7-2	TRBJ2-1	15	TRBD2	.	TGTGCCAGCAGCTTGACTAGCGGGAGAATGAATGAGCAGTTCTTC	CASSLTSGRMNEQFF
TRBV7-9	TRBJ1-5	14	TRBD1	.	TGTGCCAGCAGCCGACAGGGCAACAATCAGCCCCAGCATTTT	CASSRQGNNQPQHF
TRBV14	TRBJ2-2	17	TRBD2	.	TGTGCCAGCAGCCCATGGACTAGCGGCTTCAACACCGGGGAGCTGTTTTTT	CASSPWTSGFNTGELFF
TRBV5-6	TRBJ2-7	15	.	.	TGTGCCAGCAGCTCCGATGTCGGAAGGGGCCTCGAGCAGTACTTC	CASSSDVGRGLEQYF
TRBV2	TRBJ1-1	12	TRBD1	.	TGTGCCAGCCGGGACAGGGGCGGTGGGGCTTTCTTT	CASRDRGGGAFF
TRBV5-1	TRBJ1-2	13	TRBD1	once	TGTGCCAGCAGCGTCGGGACAGGCGGTGGCTACACCTTC	CASSVGTGGGYTF
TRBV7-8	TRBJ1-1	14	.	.	TGTGCCAGCAGCTACGTACAGGGCCCAACTGAAGCTTTCTTT	CASSYVQGPTEAFF
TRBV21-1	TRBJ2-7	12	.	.	TGTGCCAGCAGCCTCACCGGAGACGAGCAGTACTTC	CASSLTGDEQYF
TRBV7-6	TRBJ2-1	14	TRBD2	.	TGTGCCAGCAGCTCAGCCTTCCCCGGGGGGGAGCAGTTCTTC	CASSSAFPGGEQFF
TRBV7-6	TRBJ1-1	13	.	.	TGTGCCAGCAGCGTGACAGAGAACACTGAAGCTTTCTTT	CASSVTENTEAFF
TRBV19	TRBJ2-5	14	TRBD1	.	TGTGCCAGTAGAGCAGACAGGGCCTCTAAGACCCAGTACTTC	CASRADRASKTQYF
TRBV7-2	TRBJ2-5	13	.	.	TGTGCCAGCAGCTTATTACAGCAAGAGACCCAGTACTTC	CASSLLQQETQYF
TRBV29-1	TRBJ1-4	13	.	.	TGCAGCGTTGAAAGGCAGGGTGACGAAAAACTGTTTTTT	CSVERQGDEKLFF
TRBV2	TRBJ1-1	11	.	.	TGTGCCAGCATGAGTAACACTGAAGCTTTCTTT	CASMSNTEAFF
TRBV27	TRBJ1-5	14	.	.	TGTGCCAGCAGCCCGGGGGGGGGAATCATGCCCCAGCATTTT	CASSPGGGIMPQHF
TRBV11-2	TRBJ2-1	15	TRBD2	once	TGTGCCAGCAGCTTAGTTCGCGGGGGGATCAATGAGCAGTTCTTC	CASSLVRGGINEQFF
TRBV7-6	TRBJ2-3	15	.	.	TGTGCCAGCGGCGTAGGTCAAGGGGCCACAGATACGCAGTATTTT	CASGVGQGATDTQYF
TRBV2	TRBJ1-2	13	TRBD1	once	TGTGCCAGCAGCTCACAGGGGAGGTATGGCTACACCTTC	CASSSQGRYGYTF